This entry lists 20 T cell receptor beta chains sequenced from one sample in a study of CD8+CD57+ T cells in acquired aplastic anemia. The sequenced patients had an expansion of CD8+CD57+ cells seen by flow cytometry. Researchers used genomic DNA as the template to profile TCR beta VDJ and CDR3. TCRdb called the reads again in MiXCR, with one record for every CDR3 protein. Of some 180,000 distinct CDR3 sequences listed, 55% to 65% are singletons. Sample: sorted CD4+, CD8+, or CD8+CD57+ T cells (not recorded which) from PBMCs. The source of these receptors is a human donor with aplastic anemia.

The chain has TRBV20-1 and TRBJ1-6, with D possibly matching TRBD1 (6 bases). Trimming removed 4 bases at V and 3 bases at J, with 16 bases between. Germline loops: CDR1 DFQATT, CDR2 SNEGSKA (reference sequence). This CDR3 spans 16 amino acids. CDR3 region: CSAKEGGPYYNSPLHF. CDR3 nucleotide sequence: TGCAGTGCTAAGGAAGGGGGGCCTTACTATAATTCACCCCTCCACTTT.

Details on this clonotype: At one of its ends the junction is not consistent with the germline gene, which may arise from a read error. The genes are TRBV5-1 and TRBJ2-2, with a weak D call TRBD2 (5 bases). This CDR3 region has 14 residues. Germline V gene data show CDR1 as SGHRS and CDR2 as YFSETQ. The CDR3 DNA reads TGTGCCAGCAGCCTCACGTGGGAGATCGGTGAGCTGTTTTTT. This gives the protein CASSLTWEIGELFF. Full variable domain (missing parts from reference TRBV5-1 and TRBJ2-2): KAGVTQTPRYLIKTRGQQVTLSCSPISGHRSVSWYQQTPGQGLQFLFEYFSETQRNKGNFPGRFSGRQFSNSRSEMNVSTLELGDSALYLCASSLTWEIGELFFGEGSRLTVL.

This sequence joins TRBV7-6 and TRBJ2-1, with D tentatively TRBD2 (6 bases). This CDR3 region has 13 residues. The V gene's germline CDR1 is SGHVS and CDR2 FNYEAQ. V was pared by 5 bases and J by 9 bases, with 14 bases between. The chain's CDR3 is CASSHSGAGEQFF. The DNA for the CDR3 is TGTGCCAGCAGCCATAGCGGAGCGGGTGAGCAGTTCTTC.

In regard to this clonotype: This CDR3 fails to terminate in the conserved phenylalanine or tryptophan, so it likely reflects a read error. This rearrangement joins TRBV12-3 or TRBV12-4 to TRBJ2-7; TRBD2 is a possible D gene (5 bases). V was cut by 7 bases and J by 7 bases, with 17 bases left in between. The CDR3 has 13 amino acids. CDR3 in amino acids: CASTRTHTGEQYL. The DNA for the CDR3 is TGTGCCAGCACCCGGACCCATACGGGAGAGCAGTACCTC.

J is TRBJ2-7 and V is TRBV24-1, with D perhaps matching TRBD1 (6 bases). This CDR3 has 12 residues. Germline V gene data show CDR1 as KGHDR and CDR2 as SFDVKD. V was shortened by 6 bases and J by 5 bases, with 10 bases between the two germline ends. DNA for the CDR3: TGTGCCACCAGTCTAGGGGGTCACGAGCAGTACTTC. Amino acid sequence: CATSLGGHEQYF.

J is TRBJ2-7 and V is TRBV7-6, with D unresolved. Germline CDR1 SGHVS, CDR2 FNYEAQ. V lost 0 bases and J lost 0, with 3 bases in between. The CDR3 length is 13 residues. CDR3: CASSLASSYEQYF. CDR3 coding DNA: TGTGCCAGCAGCTTAGCGAGCTCCTACGAGCAGTACTTC. Using reference TRBV7-6 and TRBJ2-7 for the parts outside the CDR3, the full variable domain is GAGVSQSPRYKVTKRGQDVALRCDPISGHVSLYWYRQALGQGPEFLTYFNYEAQQDKSGLPNDRFSAERPEGSISTLTIQRTEQRDSAMYRCASSLASSYEQYFGPGTRLTVT.

This sequence joins TRBV7-9 and TRBJ1-1; D is unresolved. V dropped 3 bases and J dropped 7 bases, with 15 bases sitting between them. Per germline, CDR1 SEHNR and CDR2 FQNEAQ (reference sequence). The CDR3 sequence is 14 residues long. CDR3 region: CASSLRVASGEAFF. The DNA for the CDR3 is TGTGCCAGCAGCTTGAGGGTCGCCTCGGGTGAAGCTTTCTTT. The full variable domain, with the rest looked up from reference TRBV7-9 and TRBJ1-1, is DTGVSQNPRHKITKRGQNVTFRCDPISEHNRLYWYRQTLGQGPEFLTYFQNEAQLEKSRLLSDRFSAERPKGSFSTLEIQRTEQGDSAMYLCASSLRVASGEAFFGQGTRLTVV.

This chain joins TRBV7-9 and TRBJ2-1; D possibly matches TRBD1 or TRBD2 (5 bases each). Trimming took 7 bases from V and 5 from J, leaving 27 bases between them. The germline gives CDR1 SEHNR, CDR2 FQNEAQ (reference sequence). CDR3 length: 18 residues. As DNA, the CDR3 is TGTGCCAGCAATATCGAGGAAGGCCCGGGACCGACACACAATGAGCAGTTCTTC. The encoded protein is CASNIEEGPGPTHNEQFF.

This chain uses TRBV19 with TRBJ2-3; D might be TRBD2 (6 bases). V dropped 3 bases and J dropped 7 bases, with 14 bases sitting between them. This CDR3 is built from 14 residues. CDR1 LNHDA and CDR2 SQIVND come from the germline V gene (reference sequence). Here the CDR3 DNA reads TGTGCCAGTAGTATGGGGACTGAATCCTATACGCAGTATTTT. This codes for CASSMGTESYTQYF.

This clonotype was observed many times. The chain recombines TRBV4-1 with TRBJ1-4, with 8 bases aligning to TRBD1. The CDR3 consists of 14 residues. Germline V gene data show CDR1 as MGHRA and CDR2 as YSYEKL. V was pared by 0 bases and J by 8 bases, with 2 bases of the junction left unmatched. This CDR3 reads CASSQEQGEEKLFF. The CDR3 coding sequence is TGCGCCAGCAGCCAAGAACAGGGGGAAGAAAAACTGTTTTTT.

The chain has TRBV12-3 or TRBV12-4 and TRBJ1-5; D is perhaps TRBD1 (5 bases). The germline V and J ends were trimmed by 1 base and 5 bases, with 9 bases remaining between them. This CDR3 has 14 amino acids. The CDR3 region is CASSLGEGYQPQHF. The CDR3 DNA reads TGTGCCAGCAGTTTAGGTGAGGGGTATCAGCCCCAGCATTTT.

There are a few counts of this clonotype. The V and J genes are TRBV7-8 and TRBJ1-6; D unclear. The V end was cut by 4 bases, the J end by 9 bases, with 13 bases between. The CDR3 is 14 residues long. Per germline, CDR1 SGHVS and CDR2 FQNEAQ. The chain's CDR3 is CASSSPEIGSPLHF. CDR3 in DNA: TGTGCCAGCAGCTCGCCAGAGATAGGTTCACCCCTCCACTTT.

This chain uses TRBV4-2 with TRBJ2-4, with a weak D call TRBD2 (5 bases). Trimming took off 5 bases at V and 5 bases at J, with 16 bases between the two ends. Germline V gives CDR1 LGHNA, CDR2 YNFKEQ. The CDR3 totals 15 residues. The CDR3 sequence is CASSSAPNGENIQYF. The DNA for the CDR3 is TGTGCCAGCAGCTCGGCACCTAACGGGGAAAACATTCAGTACTTC.

This sequence joins TRBV20-1 and TRBJ1-4, with 7 bases identical to TRBD1. Losses at the gene ends were 0 bases for V and 4 bases for J; bases not matched to a gene: 2. Per germline, CDR1 DFQATT and CDR2 SNEGSKA (reference sequence). The CDR3 is 14 amino acids. CDR3 protein: CSAREDRLNEKLFF. The CDR3 nucleotides are TGCAGTGCTAGAGAGGACAGGCTTAATGAAAAACTGTTTTTT.

Only a few counts were recorded for this clonotype. This rearrangement joins TRBV7-7 to TRBJ2-7; 11 nucleotides align to TRBD1. Germline-derived CDR1 and CDR2 are SSHAT and FNYEAQ (reference sequence). This CDR3 has 15 residues. Trimming removed 5 bases from V and 0 bases from J; junction bases left unmatched: 3. The CDR3 DNA follows: TGTGCCAGCAGCAGGGGACAGGGGGGCTCCTACGAGCAGTACTTC. Translating gives CASSRGQGGSYEQYF.

Many counts were recorded for this clonotype. This chain connects TRBV5-1 to TRBJ2-7; D is tentatively TRBD1 or TRBD2 (5 bases each). The ends were cut back, 7 bases at V and 2 bases at J, with 19 bases in the middle. Germline V gene data show CDR1 as SGHRS and CDR2 as YFSETQ. This CDR3 is built from 15 residues. CDR3 loop: CASWGPGPPAYEQYF. The CDR3 DNA follows: TGCGCCAGCTGGGGACCGGGACCGCCTGCCTACGAGCAGTACTTC. Using reference TRBV5-1 and TRBJ2-7 for the parts outside the CDR3, the full variable domain is KAGVTQTPRYLIKTRGQQVTLSCSPISGHRSVSWYQQTPGQGLQFLFEYFSETQRNKGNFPGRFSGRQFSNSRSEMNVSTLELGDSALYLCASWGPGPPAYEQYFGPGTRLTVT.

About this clonotype itself: This may stem from a read error, because a much larger clone lies one nucleotide away. Likely a read error: the CDR3 ends without its conserved phenylalanine or tryptophan. This chain links TRBV4-1 with TRBJ1-6; the D is unclear. Trimming stripped 0 bases from V and 14 bases from J, with 8 bases between. Germline V gives CDR1 MGHRA, CDR2 YSYEKL. The CDR3 contains 12 residues. CDR3 in amino acids: CASSQDRGALHL. For the CDR3, the DNA is TGCGCCAGCAGCCAAGATCGCGGGGCCCTCCACCTT.

The rearrangement links TRBV29-1 to TRBJ1-1, with a tentative D call TRBD1 (5 bases). This CDR3 has 12 residues. Trimming took 3 bases from V and 6 from J, leaving 11 bases between them. CDR1 and CDR2 from the germline V gene are SQVTM and ANQGSEA. The CDR3 coding sequence is TGCAGCGTTGAGTGGGGGAGGTCTGAAGCTTTCTTT. As protein: CSVEWGRSEAFF.

This clonotype was detected many times. This chain uses TRBV7-8 with TRBJ1-2; weak D call: TRBD1 (5 bases). CDR1 and CDR2 from the germline V gene are SGHVS and FQNEAQ. This CDR3 comprises 15 residues. Trimming shortened V by 4 bases and J by 5 bases, and 17 bases separated the two germline ends. CDR3 sequence (DNA): TGTGCCAGCAGCTCAACTCAGCGGGACGGGTATGGCTACACCTTC. Encoded protein: CASSSTQRDGYGYTF. Drawing the rest from reference TRBV7-8 and TRBJ1-2, the complete variable domain is GAGVSQSPRYKVAKRGQDVALRCDPISGHVSLFWYQQALGQGPEFLTYFQNEAQLDKSGLPSDRFFAERPEGSVSTLKIQRTQQEDSAVYLCASSSTQRDGYGYTFGSGTRLTVV.

The rearrangement uses TRBV19 and TRBJ1-5; D perhaps matches TRBD1 (5 bases). CDR3 length: 15 amino acids. V was clipped by 3 bases and J by 3 bases, with 12 bases between them. CDR1 is LNHDA, CDR2 SQIVND, per germline (reference sequence). The DNA for the CDR3 is TGTGCCAGTAGTATGGCGGGGGACTTCAATCAGCCCCAGCATTTT. Amino acids: CASSMAGDFNQPQHF.